These 28 T cell receptor beta chains share one sample of origin, sequenced in a study of blood T cell repertoires in COVID-19. Profiling relied on immunoSEQ multiplex PCR, and the TCRdb table lists in-frame clones only, not all of them. The repertoire holds 100,000 to 150,000 clones, with approximately 89% as singletons. The specimen sequenced was peripheral blood. The receptors stem from a woman older than 75 with COVID-19, enrolled during active disease.

V and J are TRBV7-8 and TRBJ1-5, with unresolved D. Germline CDR1 and CDR2: SGHVS and FQNEAQ. V shed 0 bases and J shed 4 bases, with 10 bases lying between them. The CDR3 runs 15 residues. CDR3 sequence: CASSLARIQNQPQHF. The DNA for the CDR3 is TGTGCCAGCAGCTTAGCGCGTATCCAAAATCAGCCCCAGCATTTT.

The chain carries TRBV19 and TRBJ2-3; possibly TRBD1 for D (5 bases). Trimming removed 3 bases at V and 6 bases at J, with 16 bases between. The CDR3 is 15 residues long. Germline V CDR1 and CDR2: LNHDA, SQIVND (reference sequence). CDR3 protein: CASSISGHAGDTQYF. The CDR3, as DNA: TGTGCCAGTAGTATTTCCGGCCACGCAGGGGATACGCAGTATTTT.

For the CDR3, the DNA is TGTGCCAGCAGGCGACAGGGTACGTGGGAGCAGTACTTC. It is translated as CASRRQGTWEQYF. The chain carries TRBV28 and TRBJ2-7; 7 bases are shared with TRBD1. The CDR3 contains 13 residues. The germline gives CDR1 MDHEN, CDR2 SYDVKM. The V gene end was trimmed by 6 bases and the J gene end by 7 bases; junction bases not matched to a gene: 9.

The chain recombines TRBV28 with TRBJ1-3; no clear D gene. The CDR3 has 15 residues. Germline CDR1 reads MDHEN; CDR2 reads SYDVKM. The ends were cut back, 5 bases at V and 1 base at J, with 12 bases in the middle. The CDR3 region is CASSRRLRSGNTIYF. CDR3 bases: TGTGCCAGCAGTCGCAGGTTACGATCTGGAAACACCATATATTTT. Drawing the rest from reference TRBV28 and TRBJ1-3, the complete variable domain is DVKVTQSSRYLVKRTGEKVFLECVQDMDHENMFWYRQDPGLGLRLIYFSYDVKMKEKGDIPEGYSVSREKKERFSLILESASTNQTSMYLCASSRRLRSGNTIYFGEGSWLTVV.

The chain couples TRBV25-1 to TRBJ2-7; 9 bases fit TRBD1. This CDR3 is 15 amino acids long. The germline V gene has CDR1 MGHDK and CDR2 SYGVNS. V shed 2 bases and J 2 bases; nucleotides not matched to a gene: 4. CDR3 sequence reads: CASSEGTGITYEQYF. The CDR3 region has the DNA TGTGCCAGCAGTGAAGGGACAGGGATCACCTACGAGCAGTACTTC.

This rearrangement joins TRBV7-2 to TRBJ1-6; a possible D gene is TRBD1 (6 bases). The germline V gene encodes CDR1 SGHTA and CDR2 FQGNSA. The V and J ends lost 5 bases and 0 bases respectively, with 14 bases between them. The CDR3 has 17 amino acids. CDR3 region: CASSEGTKSSYNSPLHF. The CDR3 nucleotides read TGTGCCAGCAGCGAGGGGACAAAGAGCTCCTATAATTCACCCCTCCACTTT.

The chain is built from TRBV6-5 and TRBJ2-2; the match to TRBD2 covers 10 bases. The germline gives CDR1 MNHEY, CDR2 SVGAGI. The CDR3 spans 15 residues. After removal of 6 bases from V and 4 bases from J, the junction contained 5 bases not matched to a gene. CDR3 sequence reads: CASRPGLARTGELFF. In nucleotides, the CDR3 is TGTGCCAGCAGGCCGGGACTAGCGCGCACCGGGGAGCTGTTTTTT.

This clone has only one observation. Here the CDR3 reads CASSLESGEQYF. CDR3 sequence (DNA): TGTGCCAGCAGCTTAGAGTCAGGGGAGCAGTACTTC. The V call is TRBV7-9, the J call TRBJ2-7; possibly TRBD1 for D (5 bases). Per the germline V gene, CDR1 is SEHNR and CDR2 is FQNEAQ (reference sequence). The CDR3 covers 12 residues. The V end lost 1 base, the J end lost 7 bases, and 8 bases lay between the germline ends.

The sample holds one count of this clone. CDR3 sequence (DNA): TGTGCCAGTAGTACCGCCAGGACAGGGGGCACCGGGGAGCTGTTTTTT. Translation gives CASSTARTGGTGELFF. J is TRBJ2-2 and V is TRBV19; the match to TRBD1 covers 10 bases. This CDR3 region has 16 residues. Germline V gives CDR1 LNHDA, CDR2 SQIVND (reference sequence). Losses at the gene ends were 4 bases for V and 4 bases for J; bases not matched to a gene: 6.

This chain uses TRBV2 with TRBJ1-1, with 10 bases matching TRBD1. The germline gives CDR1 SNHLY, CDR2 FYNNEI. The CDR3 runs to 14 residues. V shed 11 bases, J shed 1 base, and the junction held 7 bases outside the gene matches. The CDR3 is CADRGLRGNTEAFF. The CDR3 DNA reads TGTGCCGACAGGGGGCTGAGAGGGAACACTGAAGCTTTCTTT.

The chain has TRBV24-1 and TRBJ2-5; D ambiguous. The CDR3 is 15 residues long. Between the trimmed V and J ends, which lost 4 bases and 2 bases, there was a span of 13 bases. Germline V gives CDR1 KGHDR, CDR2 SFDVKD. This CDR3 reads CATSDPGPQQETQYF. CDR3 bases: TGTGCCACCAGTGACCCAGGTCCCCAACAAGAGACCCAGTACTTC.

The V gene is TRBV19, the J gene TRBJ1-1; D is perhaps TRBD1 (5 bases). Germline V gives CDR1 LNHDA, CDR2 SQIVND (reference sequence). Trimming removed 0 bases at V and 1 base at J, with 12 bases between. This CDR3 comprises 16 residues. CDR3 loop: CASSIDQQATNTEAFF. In DNA form, the CDR3 reads TGTGCCAGTAGTATAGACCAACAGGCGACGAACACTGAAGCTTTCTTT.

The CDR3 here is CASATGTGPDYEQYF. DNA of the CDR3: TGTGCCAGCGCCACCGGGACAGGGCCCGACTACGAGCAGTACTTC. V usage is TRBV9 and J usage is TRBJ2-7, with 9 bases fitting TRBD1. The CDR3 is made up of 15 amino acids. The V and J ends lost 7 bases and 3 bases, in that order; junction bases with no gene match: 11. Germline CDR1 and CDR2: SGDLS and YYNGEE.

V and J are TRBV28 and TRBJ2-1; a possible D gene is TRBD1 (6 bases). Germline loops: CDR1 MDHEN, CDR2 SYDVKM. The CDR3 is 12 amino acids. Between the trimmed V and J ends, which lost 10 bases and 10 bases, there was a span of 17 bases. Written as DNA, the CDR3 is TGTGCCACAATAGGGGGACCCCGAGAGCAGTTCTTC. Translation: CATIGGPREQFF. Together with reference TRBV28 and TRBJ2-1, the CDR3 gives the full variable domain: DVKVTQSSRYLVKRTGEKVFLECVQDMDHENMFWYRQDPGLGLRLIYFSYDVKMKEKGDIPEGYSVSREKKERFSLILESASTNQTSMYLCATIGGPREQFFGPGTRLTVL.

The V call is TRBV6-1, the J call TRBJ2-1; D unresolved. CDR1 is MNHNS and CDR2 is SASEGT in the germline V gene. The CDR3 is made up of 15 amino acids. V shed 3 bases and J shed 3 bases, with 12 bases lying between them. CDR3 bases: TGTGCCAGCAGTGAGAGGAGTATTATCTACAATGAGCAGTTCTTC. Amino acids: CASSERSIIYNEQFF.

The rearrangement links TRBV6-2 or TRBV6-3 to TRBJ2-5; perhaps TRBD2 as D (5 bases). The CDR3 is made up of 14 amino acids. V was pared by 4 bases and J by 5 bases, with 14 bases between. In germline, CDR1 is MNHEY, CDR2 SVGEGT. CDR3 DNA sequence: TGTGCCAGCAGTTCCGGTGGGAGTGAGGAGACCCAGTACTTC. This gives the protein CASSSGGSEETQYF.

This sequence joins TRBV4-3 and TRBJ2-3; no clear D. This CDR3 is 14 amino acids long. Germline assignment: CDR1 LGHNA and CDR2 YSLEER. Trimming removed 3 bases from V and 1 base from J, with 8 bases in between. The CDR3 nucleotides are TGCGCCAGCAGCCATCTAACCGGCACAGATACGCAGTATTTT. Amino acids: CASSHLTGTDTQYF.

The CDR3 DNA reads as TGTGCCAGCTCACCAAGTAGACACGACCAAGAGACCCAGTACTTC. This sequence encodes CASSPSRHDQETQYF. J is TRBJ2-5 and V is TRBV18; unclear D gene. The germline CDR1 and CDR2 sequences are KGHSH and LQKENI. CDR3 size: 15 residues. V shed 2 bases and J shed 0 bases, with 10 bases lying between them.

This sequence joins TRBV5-1 and TRBJ2-2; TRBD1 matches 7 bases. Germline loops: CDR1 SGHRS, CDR2 YFSETQ. The CDR3 is 16 amino acids. After removal of 0 bases from V and 0 bases from J, the junction contained 2 bases not matched to a gene. In DNA, the CDR3 is TGCGCCAGCAGCTTGGGAGGACAGGCGAACACCGGGGAGCTGTTTTTT. It encodes CASSLGGQANTGELFF.

The chain combines TRBV5-4 with TRBJ1-1; TRBD1 might be the D (5 bases). This CDR3 has 15 residues. Germline V CDR1 and CDR2: SGHNT, YYREEE (reference sequence). Trimming stripped 3 bases from V and 0 bases from J, with 12 bases between. CDR3 region: CASSSPGPMNTEAFF. The CDR3 DNA reads as TGTGCCAGCAGCTCACCAGGGCCGATGAACACTGAAGCTTTCTTT.

The V call is TRBV4-3, the J call TRBJ2-5; 10 bases match TRBD2. The CDR3 has 14 residues. V shed 2 bases, J shed 7 bases, and the junction held 4 bases outside the gene matches. In germline, CDR1 is LGHNA, CDR2 YSLEER. The CDR3 here is CASSQLAGEGTQYF. The DNA of the CDR3 is TGCGCCAGCAGCCAACTAGCGGGAGAGGGGACCCAGTACTTC.

This chain connects TRBV5-1 to TRBJ2-3; no firm D call. Trimming took 3 bases from V and 5 from J, leaving 13 bases between them. Germline V gene lookup returns CDR1 SGHRS and CDR2 YFSETQ. CDR3 length: 14 amino acids. For the CDR3, the DNA is TGCGCCAGCAGCTCTCTTCAGTCGGGAGATACGCAGTATTTT. This gives the protein CASSSLQSGDTQYF.

The chain joins TRBV6-1 to TRBJ2-1, with 9 bases identical to TRBD2. The germline gives CDR1 MNHNS, CDR2 SASEGT. The CDR3 loop spans 15 amino acids. The trim removed 3 bases at V and 10 bases at J, leaving 10 bases unmatched. CDR3 bases: TGTGCCAGCAGTGAGCTAGCGGGGAGACCGAGGGAGCAGTTCTTC. It is translated as CASSELAGRPREQFF.

This clone was recorded only once. The V call is TRBV4-3, the J call TRBJ2-3, with D possibly TRBD2 on 6 matching bases. Trimming pared 5 bases from V and 0 bases from J, leaving 9 bases between. CDR3 length: 14 amino acids. Germline CDR1 is LGHNA and CDR2 is YSLEER. In DNA, the CDR3 is TGCGCCAGCAGCTCGGGGGTGAGCACAGATACGCAGTATTTT. Protein product: CASSSGVSTDTQYF.

This chain connects TRBV19 to TRBJ2-1, with TRBD2 identical over 8 bases. The germline gives CDR1 LNHDA, CDR2 SQIVND (reference sequence). CDR3 length equals 16 residues. V gave up 6 bases and J gave up 10 bases; unmatched junction bases: 17. The CDR3 region is CASRLTTGGPGGEQFF. CDR3 nucleotides: TGTGCCAGTAGGCTTACAACGGGAGGGCCTGGGGGAGAGCAGTTCTTC.

This chain links TRBV28 with TRBJ2-5; 8 bases agree with TRBD2. In germline, CDR1 is MDHEN, CDR2 SYDVKM. There are 15 residues in the CDR3. V dropped 7 bases and J dropped 3; count of bases not matched to a gene: 10. The CDR3 DNA is TGTGCCAGCAAAATCACTAGCGGAGGGGAAGAGACCCAGTACTTC. Its translation is CASKITSGGEETQYF.

The chain employs TRBV5-4 and TRBJ2-5; D gene unclear. The CDR3 totals 14 residues. Germline CDR1 and CDR2: SGHNT and YYREEE (reference sequence). Trimming cost V 4 bases and J 3 bases, with 13 bases left between them. The DNA of the CDR3 is TGTGCCAGCAGCCTGATCGGTATTGAAGAGACCCAGTACTTC. As protein: CASSLIGIEETQYF.

The CDR3 DNA reads TGTGCCAGCCCTCGGGACAGGGGTTTCTTGAACGAGCAGTACTTC. This gives the protein CASPRDRGFLNEQYF. The chain employs TRBV19 and TRBJ2-7, with 10 positions matching TRBD1. Germline V CDR1 and CDR2: LNHDA, SQIVND (reference sequence). V was clipped by 9 bases and J by 5 bases; unmatched bases: 13. The CDR3 has 15 residues.